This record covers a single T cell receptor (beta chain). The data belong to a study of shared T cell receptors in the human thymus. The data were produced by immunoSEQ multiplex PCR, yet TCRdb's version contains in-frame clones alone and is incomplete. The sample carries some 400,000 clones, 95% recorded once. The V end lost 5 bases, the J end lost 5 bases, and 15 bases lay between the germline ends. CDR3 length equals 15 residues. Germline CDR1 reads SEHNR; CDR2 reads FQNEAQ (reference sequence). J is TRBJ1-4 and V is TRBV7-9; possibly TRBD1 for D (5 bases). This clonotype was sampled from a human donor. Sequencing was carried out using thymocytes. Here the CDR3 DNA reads TGTGCCAGCAGCCCCCCCAGGGCCGAGAATGAAAAACTGTTTTTT. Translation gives CASSPPRAENEKLFF.